A single sample is the source of the 6 T cell receptor beta chains below, sequenced in a study of neurological immune-mediated disorders. TCRdb itself ran the 5' RACE reads through MiXCR, one entry per CDR3 protein. The sample records tens of thousands of distinct CDR3 sequences, less than 5.5% being singletons. The sequencing input was PBMCs. These receptors all come from a man aged 30-40 years with multiple sclerosis.

This clonotype showed up many times. V gene TRBV4-1 combines with J gene TRBJ2-5, with D perhaps TRBD1 (5 bases). This CDR3 spans 13 amino acids. V was clipped by 0 bases and J by 4 bases, with 6 bases between them. The V gene's germline CDR1 is MGHRA and CDR2 YSYEKL. The CDR3 region is CASSQDRGETQYF. The CDR3 DNA sequence: TGCGCCAGCAGCCAAGATAGGGGAGAGACCCAGTACTTC.

The J gene is TRBJ2-7, the V gene TRBV30; 9 bases line up with TRBD1. V gave up 0 bases and J gave up 4 bases; unmatched junction bases: 4. The CDR3 covers 14 residues. The germline V gene encodes CDR1 GTSNPN and CDR2 SVGIG (reference sequence). The chain's CDR3 is CAWSVKDRGYEQYF. CDR3 in DNA: TGTGCCTGGAGTGTAAAGGACAGGGGTTACGAGCAGTACTTC.

A word on this clonotype: Possible read error: a much larger clone is one base away. The chain carries TRBV20-1 and TRBJ1-1, with 7 bases fitting TRBD1. V gave up 2 bases and J gave up 4 bases; unmatched junction bases: 10. CDR1 and CDR2 (germline): DFQATT, SNEGSKA (reference sequence). CDR3 length equals 15 residues. DNA for the CDR3: TGCAGTGCTAGAAGGAGGGGGCCTATCGGCACTGAAGCTTTCTTT. It encodes CSARRRGPIGTEAFF.

This clonotype was seen repeatedly, ten times or more. The chain combines TRBV7-8 with TRBJ1-1, with 8 bases identical to TRBD1. Germline V gives CDR1 SGHVS, CDR2 FQNEAQ. V trimming: 5 bases; J trimming: 8 bases; junction bases outside the gene matches: 7. The CDR3 contains 13 residues. DNA of the CDR3: TGTGCCAGCAGCGCCAACAGGGGGGAAGAAGCTTTCTTT. Translation: CASSANRGEEAFF. The full variable domain, with the rest looked up from reference TRBV7-8 and TRBJ1-1, is GAGVSQSPRYKVAKRGQDVALRCDPISGHVSLFWYQQALGQGPEFLTYFQNEAQLDKSGLPSDRFFAERPEGSVSTLKIQRTQQEDSAVYLCASSANRGEEAFFGQGTRLTVV.

This clonotype has a count of ten or more. The chain combines TRBV11-2 with TRBJ2-1, with TRBD2 matching over 9 bases. Looked up from germline, CDR1 is SGHAT and CDR2 is FQNNGV. The ends lost 5 bases at V and 9 bases at J; junction bases unmatched: 11. CDR3 length equals 15 residues. CDR3 loop: CASSQDGGGAREQFF. CDR3 sequence (DNA): TGTGCCAGCAGCCAGGATGGCGGGGGGGCCCGTGAGCAGTTCTTC.

This clonotype was counted at least ten times. The chain employs TRBV5-1 and TRBJ1-1; perhaps TRBD1 as D (6 bases). Per the germline V gene, CDR1 is SGHRS and CDR2 is YFSETQ. CDR3 length: 18 amino acids. V was cut by 3 bases and J by 1 base, with 22 bases left in between. The CDR3: CASSSPRTARPRNTEAFF. DNA for the CDR3: TGCGCCAGCAGCTCTCCCCGGACAGCTCGTCCACGGAACACTGAAGCTTTCTTT.